This TCR beta chain is from a study of T cell responses to AZD1222 COVID-19 vaccine. Study observations and caveats: The CD4 TCRs associated with vaccination extended across spike and predominated at 160-218 and 743-854. Just a handful of AZD1222 recipients were seropositive at baseline. There were mostly white British donors and more females than males, and clonal diversity was possibly underestimated.

To note about this clone: Its matching antigen is unknown.

The germline gives CDR1 KGHSH, CDR2 LQKENI. The CDR3 contains 13 residues. V was cut by 8 bases and J by 2 bases, with 11 bases left in between. Sequenced by immunoSEQ multiplex PCR; TCRdb stores in-frame clones only, minus some. The sample holds fewer than 150,000 clones, roughly 87% seen once. The study pooled second doses at about 4 or about 12 weeks. This TCR was recovered from an adult who received the AZD1222 COVID-19 vaccine. Sequencing used peripheral blood, obtained 28 days after the second AZD1222 dose. J is TRBJ2-3 and V is TRBV18, with a possible D match to TRBD2 (5 bases). The CDR3 sequence is CASQPRDTDTQYF. CDR3 coding DNA: TGTGCCAGCCAACCGAGGGACACAGATACGCAGTATTTT.